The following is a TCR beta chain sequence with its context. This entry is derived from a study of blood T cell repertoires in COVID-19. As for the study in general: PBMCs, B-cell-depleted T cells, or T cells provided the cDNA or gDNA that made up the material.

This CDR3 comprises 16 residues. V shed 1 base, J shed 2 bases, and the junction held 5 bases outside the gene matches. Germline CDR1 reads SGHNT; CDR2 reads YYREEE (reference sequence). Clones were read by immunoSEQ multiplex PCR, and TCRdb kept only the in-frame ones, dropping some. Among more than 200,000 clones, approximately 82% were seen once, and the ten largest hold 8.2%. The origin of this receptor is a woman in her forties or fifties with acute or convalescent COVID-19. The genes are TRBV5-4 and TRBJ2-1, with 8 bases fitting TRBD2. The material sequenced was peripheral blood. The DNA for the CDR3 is TGTGCCAGCAGCTTGCGGGGGGGTAGCGCCTACAATGAGCAGTTCTTC. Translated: CASSLRGGSAYNEQFF.